This T cell receptor (beta chain) was sequenced in a study of shared clonotypes between healthy human individuals. Assay: immunoSEQ multiplex PCR; the TCRdb copy retains only in-frame clones and omits some. The sample lists some 2.1 million clones, roughly 94% occurring once. Naive CD8 cells lacked CD45RO, underwent positive selection for CCR7 and left out terminally differentiated effector memory CD45RA+ cells. Within Nashville, Tennessee resided all donors, each a Caucasian adult. Study outcomes and limitations: Non-shared clonotypes showed lower generation probabilities than clonotypes common to all four donors. When naive CD4 clonotypes were compared across a handful of donors, about 4.8% were shared. Naive subsets, compared against memory subsets, generally had larger estimated richness values.

The CDR3 has 13 amino acids. Trimming took 6 bases from V and 6 from J; bases not matched to a gene: 5. CDR1 is MDHEN, CDR2 SYDVKM, per germline. Remarks on this clone: Its antigen is currently unknown.

The sequencing sample was made of naive CD8+ T cells sorted from blood. This chain joins TRBV28 and TRBJ1-2; 9 bases agree with TRBD1. The TCR originated in a man between 18 and 35 years old in good health. The CDR3 nucleotides read TGTGCCAGCAGCCTACAGGGGGCTGATGGCTACACCTTC. It is translated as CASSLQGADGYTF.